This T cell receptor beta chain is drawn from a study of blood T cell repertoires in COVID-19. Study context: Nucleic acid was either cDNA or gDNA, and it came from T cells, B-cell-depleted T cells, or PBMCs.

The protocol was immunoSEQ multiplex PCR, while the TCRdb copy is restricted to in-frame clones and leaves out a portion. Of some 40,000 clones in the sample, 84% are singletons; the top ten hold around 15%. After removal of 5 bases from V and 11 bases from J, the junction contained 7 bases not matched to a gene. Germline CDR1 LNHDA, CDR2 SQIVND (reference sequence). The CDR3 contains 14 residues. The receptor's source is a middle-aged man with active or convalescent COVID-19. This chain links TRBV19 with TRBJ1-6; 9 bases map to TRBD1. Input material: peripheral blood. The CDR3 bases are TGTGCCAGTAGTCCGGGACAGGGAATAACACCCCTCCACTTT. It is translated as CASSPGQGITPLHF. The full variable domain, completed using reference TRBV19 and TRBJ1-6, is DGGITQSPKYLFRKEGQNVTLSCEQNLNHDAMYWYRQDPGQGLRLIYYSQIVNDFQKGDIAEGYSVSREKKESFPLTVTSAQKNPTAFYLCASSPGQGITPLHFGNGTRLTVT.